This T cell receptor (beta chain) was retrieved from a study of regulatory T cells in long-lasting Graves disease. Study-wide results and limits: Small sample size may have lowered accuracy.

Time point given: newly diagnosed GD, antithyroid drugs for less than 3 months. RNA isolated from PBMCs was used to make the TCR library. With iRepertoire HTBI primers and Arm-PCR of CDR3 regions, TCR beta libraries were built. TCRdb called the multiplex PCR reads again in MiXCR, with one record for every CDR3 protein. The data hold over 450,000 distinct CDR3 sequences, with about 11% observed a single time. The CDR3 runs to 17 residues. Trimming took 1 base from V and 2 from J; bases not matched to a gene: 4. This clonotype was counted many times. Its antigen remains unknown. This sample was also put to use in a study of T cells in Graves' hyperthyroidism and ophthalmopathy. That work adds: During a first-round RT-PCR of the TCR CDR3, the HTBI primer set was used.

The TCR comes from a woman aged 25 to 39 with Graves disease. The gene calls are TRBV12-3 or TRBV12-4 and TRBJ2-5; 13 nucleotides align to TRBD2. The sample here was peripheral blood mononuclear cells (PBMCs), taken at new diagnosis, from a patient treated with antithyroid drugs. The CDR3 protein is CASSLGGLAGLQETQYF. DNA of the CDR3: TGTGCCAGCAGTTTAGGGGGACTAGCGGGGCTACAAGAGACCCAGTACTTC.